The 20 T cell receptor beta chains below come from one sample, sequenced in a study of cytotoxic CD8 clonotypes in ibrutinib-treated CLL (dated by TCRdb to the early 2020s). The library was generated by the immunoSEQ multiplex PCR assay. TCRdb's version of the immuneACCESS table is confined to in-frame rearrangements and falls short of the full clone set. An unresolved V gene accounts for under half of the shortfall where checked; the remainder is of unknown origin. This sample has roughly 15,000 clones in its table, and approximately 60% of those were observed once. The ten largest account for roughly 13% of the sample. The sample was PBMCs, taken before ibrutinib treatment. All receptors come from a human donor with chronic lymphocytic leukemia.

This clone was counted a few times. The rearrangement links TRBV4-1 to TRBJ1-5; 8 positions match TRBD1. V shed 5 bases, J shed 0 bases, and the junction held 6 bases outside the gene matches. Germline CDR1 MGHRA, CDR2 YSYEKL. The CDR3 is made up of 16 amino acids. The CDR3 reads CASSAQGAGSNQPQHF. The CDR3 DNA reads as TGCGCCAGCAGCGCGCAGGGGGCTGGTAGCAATCAGCCCCAGCATTTT.

This clone is medium-sized. The J gene is TRBJ1-6, the V gene TRBV18; D call uncertain. V shed 2 bases and J shed 9 bases, with 14 bases lying between them. The CDR3 consists of 15 residues. Germline V gene sequence: CDR1 KGHSH, CDR2 LQKENI. CDR3 sequence (DNA): TGTGCCAGCTCACCAGGCTTACCTAAAGGTTCACCCCTCCACTTT. Translated, it gives CASSPGLPKGSPLHF.

This chain's CDR3 is CASSPLARDYSEQYF. CDR3 nucleotide sequence: TGTGCCAGCAGCCCCCTCGCCAGGGACTATTCCGAGCAGTACTTC. The V gene is TRBV27, the J gene TRBJ2-7; 7 positions match TRBD2. Germline V gives CDR1 MNHEY, CDR2 SMNVEV (reference sequence). With 6 bases clipped from V and 6 bases from J, the junction kept 14 bases outside the gene matches. There are 15 residues in the CDR3.

J is TRBJ1-5 and V is TRBV7-2; unclear D gene. V lost 0 bases and J 5 bases, leaving 5 bases between the germline ends. Germline V gene lookup returns CDR1 SGHTA and CDR2 FQGNSA. This CDR3 has 13 amino acids. This chain's CDR3 is CASSLAVHQPQHF. CDR3 nucleotide sequence: TGTGCCAGCAGCTTAGCGGTCCATCAGCCCCAGCATTTT.

The rearrangement uses TRBV10-3 and TRBJ2-2, with 9 nucleotides matching TRBD1. The V gene end was trimmed by 10 bases and the J gene end by 4 bases; junction bases not matched to a gene: 7. Germline loops: CDR1 ENHRY, CDR2 SYGVKD. This CDR3 region has 14 residues. CDR3 sequence reads: CATQGQGTTGELFF. In nucleotides, the CDR3 is TGTGCCACCCAGGGACAGGGCACCACCGGGGAGCTGTTTTTT.

V is TRBV6-5 and J is TRBJ1-2, with 7 bases lining up with TRBD1. The CDR3 is made up of 14 amino acids. The germline gives CDR1 MNHEY, CDR2 SVGAGI. Trimming at V came to 2 bases and at J to 3 bases, leaving 3 bases not matched to a gene. Here the CDR3 DNA reads TGTGCCAGCAGTTACCCCGACAGGGACTATGGCTACACCTTC. It specifies CASSYPDRDYGYTF.

CDR3 DNA sequence: TGCGCCAGCAGCTTCGGCCAGGGCACAGGGGAGACCCAGTACTTC. This sequence encodes CASSFGQGTGETQYF. V gene TRBV5-1 combines with J gene TRBJ2-5; perhaps TRBD1 as D (6 bases). V gave up 2 bases and J gave up 5 bases, with 16 bases separating them. The V gene's germline CDR1 is SGHRS and CDR2 YFSETQ. This CDR3 is 15 amino acids long.

The genes are TRBV5-1 and TRBJ2-5; possibly TRBD2 for D (5 bases). Germline CDR1 and CDR2: SGHRS and YFSETQ. CDR3 length: 11 amino acids. The V and J ends lost 4 bases and 4 bases respectively, with 5 bases between them. The CDR3 DNA is TGCGCCAGCAGCGAGGGAGAGACCCAGTACTTC. It translates to CASSEGETQYF.

The chain has TRBV7-8 and TRBJ2-2; either TRBD1 or TRBD2 may supply D (5 bases each). Germline CDR1 and CDR2: SGHVS and FQNEAQ. The CDR3 sequence is 13 residues long. With 3 bases removed from V and 7 bases from J, the gap between germline ends came to 9 bases. The CDR3 region has the DNA TGTGCCAGCAGCTTGGTGAGGGGCGGGGAGCTGTTTTTT. Protein: CASSLVRGGELFF.

The chain joins TRBV6-5 to TRBJ2-1, with 10 bases that match TRBD1. V was clipped by 2 bases and J by 4 bases; unmatched bases: 2. This CDR3 has 15 residues. CDR1 MNHEY and CDR2 SVGAGI come from the germline V gene. DNA of the CDR3: TGTGCCAGCAGTTACGAGGGACAGGGGTACAATGAGCAGTTCTTC. This gives the protein CASSYEGQGYNEQFF.

The chain joins TRBV5-4 to TRBJ1-1, with 7 bases matching TRBD1. This CDR3 region has 14 residues. Per the germline V gene, CDR1 is SGHNT and CDR2 is YYREEE (reference sequence). Trimming at V came to 4 bases and at J to 1 base, leaving 4 bases not matched to a gene. CDR3 nucleotide sequence: TGTGCCAGCAGCATGACAGGGAAGAACACTGAAGCTTTCTTT. It specifies CASSMTGKNTEAFF.

The chain combines TRBV18 with TRBJ2-1; D is undetermined. The CDR3 has 14 residues. V was trimmed by 3 bases and J by 4 bases, leaving 10 bases between them. The V gene's germline CDR1 is KGHSH and CDR2 LQKENI. Here the CDR3 reads CASSPSPEYNEQFF. Written as DNA, the CDR3 is TGTGCCAGCTCACCTTCTCCAGAGTACAATGAGCAGTTCTTC.

The chain has TRBV7-6 and TRBJ2-7, with a possible D match to TRBD2 (5 bases). The V end was cut by 0 bases, the J end by 9 bases, with 12 bases between. Per the germline V gene, CDR1 is SGHVS and CDR2 is FNYEAQ. The CDR3 has 13 residues. In DNA form, the CDR3 reads TGTGCCAGCAGCTTAGCTGGAGACCTAGCGCAGTACTTC. Its protein product is CASSLAGDLAQYF.

This clone was counted once. The chain combines TRBV7-8 with TRBJ2-4; D might be TRBD1 or TRBD2, each matching 6 bases. The CDR3 has 19 residues. Germline assignment: CDR1 SGHVS and CDR2 FQNEAQ. Trimming cost V 1 base and J 0 bases, with 19 bases left between them. The CDR3 DNA reads as TGTGCCAGCAGCTTAGTCGGGTTGGGGGGCAGACTAGCCAAAAACATTCAGTACTTC. As protein: CASSLVGLGGRLAKNIQYF.

This clone was recorded once. This chain links TRBV7-9 with TRBJ2-5; D gene ambiguous. Germline V gene sequence: CDR1 SEHNR, CDR2 FQNEAQ (reference sequence). The CDR3 length is 13 residues. V was clipped by 4 bases and J by 1 base, with 7 bases between them. This CDR3 is CASSSQVQETQYF. The CDR3 DNA reads as TGTGCCAGCAGCTCTCAGGTCCAAGAGACCCAGTACTTC. Supplemented by reference TRBV7-9 and TRBJ2-5, the full variable domain reads DTGVSQNPRHKITKRGQNVTFRCDPISEHNRLYWYRQTLGQGPEFLTYFQNEAQLEKSRLLSDRFSAERPKGSFSTLEIQRTEQGDSAMYLCASSSQVQETQYFGPGTRLLVL.

This clone showed up just a few times. The chain carries TRBV6-5 and TRBJ2-7, with 10 bases fitting TRBD1. CDR1 is MNHEY, CDR2 SVGAGI, per germline. With 8 bases clipped from V and 2 bases from J, the junction kept 6 bases outside the gene matches. This CDR3 has 14 amino acids. DNA for the CDR3: TGTGCCAGCGGTTTGGGACAGGGGACCTACGAGCAGTACTTC. Protein product: CASGLGQGTYEQYF.

This clone was counted only a few times. The chain carries TRBV2 and TRBJ2-3; D call uncertain. The CDR3 covers 13 residues. Germline CDR1 and CDR2: SNHLY and FYNNEI. V dropped 4 bases and J dropped 2 bases, with 7 bases sitting between them. CDR3 nucleotides: TGTGCCAGCAGTGGGCCGGACACAGATACGCAGTATTTT. Amino acid sequence: CASSGPDTDTQYF.

The gene calls are TRBV5-6 and TRBJ1-1, with 9 bases aligning to TRBD1. Per the germline V gene, CDR1 is SGHDT and CDR2 is YYEEEE. This CDR3 region has 16 residues. After removal of 4 bases from V and 6 bases from J, the junction contained 13 bases not matched to a gene. The CDR3 sequence is CASSTGTGTPWAEAFF. The CDR3 DNA reads as TGTGCCAGCAGCACTGGGACAGGGACCCCCTGGGCTGAAGCTTTCTTT.

The rearrangement links TRBV11-2 to TRBJ2-2; maybe TRBD2 (5 bases). CDR1 SGHAT and CDR2 FQNNGV come from the germline V gene. There are 16 residues in the CDR3. The V end was cut by 5 bases, the J end by 1 base, with 14 bases between. CDR3 loop: CASSRPHAGNTGELFF. CDR3 DNA sequence: TGTGCCAGCAGCCGTCCCCATGCGGGGAACACCGGGGAGCTGTTTTTT.

The rearrangement uses TRBV6-1 and TRBJ2-2, with D perhaps TRBD2 (6 bases). V dropped 6 bases and J dropped 3 bases, with 11 bases sitting between them. CDR3 length: 14 amino acids. The germline V gene has CDR1 MNHNS and CDR2 SASEGT. The CDR3 DNA reads as TGTGCCAGCAGGCGGGAAAGCGACACCGGGGAGCTGTTTTTT. Translation: CASRRESDTGELFF.